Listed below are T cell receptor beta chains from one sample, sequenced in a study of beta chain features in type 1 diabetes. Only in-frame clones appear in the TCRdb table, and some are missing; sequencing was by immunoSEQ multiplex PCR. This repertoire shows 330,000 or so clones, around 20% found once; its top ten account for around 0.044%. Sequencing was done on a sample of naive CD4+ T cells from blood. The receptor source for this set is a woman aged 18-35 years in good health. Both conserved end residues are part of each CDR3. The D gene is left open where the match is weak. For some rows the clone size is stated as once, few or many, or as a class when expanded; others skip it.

cdr3_aa: CASQQGWRETQYF; cdr3_nt: TGTGCCAGTCAACAGGGGTGGAGAGAGACCCAGTACTTC; clone_size: few; d_call: TRBD1; j_call: TRBJ2-5; v_call: TRBV19
cdr3_aa: CASSSGQGYGYTF; cdr3_nt: TGTGCCAGCAGCTCCGGGCAGGGGTATGGCTACACCTTC; clone_size: .; d_call: .; j_call: TRBJ1-2; v_call: TRBV7-6
cdr3_aa: CASSLGQGTYGYTF; cdr3_nt: TGTGCCAGCAGCTTAGGACAGGGAACCTATGGCTACACCTTC; clone_size: .; d_call: TRBD1; j_call: TRBJ1-2; v_call: TRBV7-2
cdr3_aa: CSVRDSPNQPQHF; cdr3_nt: TGCAGCGTTAGGGACAGCCCCAATCAGCCCCAGCATTTT; clone_size: few; d_call: TRBD1; j_call: TRBJ1-5; v_call: TRBV29-1
cdr3_aa: CASSQGQGEAFF; cdr3_nt: TGTGCCAGCAGCCAAGGACAGGGGGAAGCTTTCTTT; clone_size: .; d_call: TRBD1; j_call: TRBJ1-1; v_call: TRBV7-9
cdr3_aa: CAISERVAISTDTQYF; cdr3_nt: TGTGCCATCAGTGAGAGAGTAGCGATTAGCACAGATACGCAGTATTTT; clone_size: few; d_call: .; j_call: TRBJ2-3; v_call: TRBV10-3
cdr3_aa: CASSLQGAQGFEQYF; cdr3_nt: TGCGCCAGCAGCTTACAGGGGGCCCAGGGATTCGAGCAGTACTTC; clone_size: few; d_call: TRBD1; j_call: TRBJ2-7; v_call: TRBV5-1
cdr3_aa: CASSFDTAKNIQYF; cdr3_nt: TGTGCCAGCAGCTTCGACACAGCCAAAAACATTCAGTACTTC; clone_size: .; d_call: .; j_call: TRBJ2-4; v_call: TRBV11-2
cdr3_aa: CASSDGVLETQYF; cdr3_nt: TGTGCCAGCTCAGACGGGGTCTTGGAGACCCAGTACTTC; clone_size: .; d_call: .; j_call: TRBJ2-5; v_call: TRBV18
cdr3_aa: CASSRGQGLSYGYTF; cdr3_nt: TGTGCCAGCAGTCGCGGACAGGGGCTTAGCTATGGCTACACCTTC; clone_size: few; d_call: TRBD1; j_call: TRBJ1-2; v_call: TRBV7-9
cdr3_aa: CSALSYNEQFF; cdr3_nt: TGCAGTGCTCTCTCCTACAATGAGCAGTTCTTC; clone_size: few; d_call: .; j_call: TRBJ2-1; v_call: TRBV20-1
cdr3_aa: CASSLGLAGGVSEQYF; cdr3_nt: TGCGCCAGCAGCCTTGGACTAGCGGGGGGAGTGAGCGAGCAGTACTTC; clone_size: few; d_call: TRBD2; j_call: TRBJ2-7; v_call: TRBV5-1
cdr3_aa: CSARDNAAQYF; cdr3_nt: TGCAGTGCTAGGGATAATGCGGCCCAGTACTTC; clone_size: few; d_call: .; j_call: TRBJ2-5; v_call: TRBV20-1
cdr3_aa: CASSPQERRWDTQYF; cdr3_nt: TGTGCCAGCTCACCACAAGAGCGGAGGTGGGATACGCAGTATTTT; clone_size: few; d_call: .; j_call: TRBJ2-3; v_call: TRBV18
cdr3_aa: CASRKLAGSYEQYF; cdr3_nt: TGTGCCAGCAGAAAACTAGCGGGATCCTACGAGCAGTACTTC; clone_size: few; d_call: TRBD2; j_call: TRBJ2-7; v_call: TRBV6-1
cdr3_aa: CASSQVTGWEKLFF; cdr3_nt: TGCGCCAGCAGCCAAGTCACAGGGTGGGAAAAACTGTTTTTT; clone_size: .; d_call: .; j_call: TRBJ1-4; v_call: TRBV4-1
cdr3_aa: CASSQGGGRGRGGELFF; cdr3_nt: TGCGCCAGCAGCCAAGGGGGAGGAAGGGGGCGCGGCGGGGAGCTGTTTTTT; clone_size: .; d_call: .; j_call: TRBJ2-2; v_call: TRBV4-1
cdr3_aa: CASSPGQGTSQAFF; cdr3_nt: TGTGCCAGCAGCCCTGGTCAGGGGACGAGTCAAGCTTTCTTT; clone_size: .; d_call: .; j_call: TRBJ1-1; v_call: TRBV7-3
cdr3_aa: CASSAPGASGGYHTDTQYF; cdr3_nt: TGTGCCAGCAGCGCTCCCGGGGCTAGCGGGGGATATCACACAGATACGCAGTATTTT; clone_size: .; d_call: TRBD2; j_call: TRBJ2-3; v_call: TRBV9
cdr3_aa: CASSRQDIGNQPQHF; cdr3_nt: TGTGCCAGCAGCCGACAGGATATTGGCAATCAGCCCCAGCATTTT; clone_size: few; d_call: .; j_call: TRBJ1-5; v_call: TRBV5-6
cdr3_aa: CASSPTLTGVSYGYTF; cdr3_nt: TGTGCCAGCTCACCAACTTTGACAGGGGTGAGCTATGGCTACACCTTC; clone_size: .; d_call: TRBD1; j_call: TRBJ1-2; v_call: TRBV18
cdr3_aa: CAWSVGGTGVETQYF; cdr3_nt: TGTGCCTGGAGTGTAGGTGGGACAGGGGTCGAGACCCAGTACTTC; clone_size: few; d_call: TRBD1; j_call: TRBJ2-5; v_call: TRBV30
cdr3_aa: CSSSPKTGGGYGYTF; cdr3_nt: TGTTCCAGCTCCCCCAAGACAGGGGGTGGCTATGGCTACACCTTC; clone_size: .; d_call: TRBD1; j_call: TRBJ1-2; v_call: TRBV30
cdr3_aa: CASSPGGRTISGANVLTF; cdr3_nt: TGTGCCAGCAGCCCGGGAGGGAGAACCATCTCTGGGGCCAACGTCCTGACTTTC; clone_size: .; d_call: TRBD2; j_call: TRBJ2-6; v_call: TRBV7-8
cdr3_aa: CASSATSQTYEQYF; cdr3_nt: TGTGCCAGCAGCGCGACTAGCCAGACCTACGAGCAGTACTTC; clone_size: few; d_call: TRBD2; j_call: TRBJ2-7; v_call: TRBV9
cdr3_aa: CATSRRGQGRQPQHF; cdr3_nt: TGTGCCACCAGCAGGAGAGGTCAGGGGCGTCAGCCCCAGCATTTT; clone_size: .; d_call: .; j_call: TRBJ1-5; v_call: TRBV15
cdr3_aa: CASSQTSGIEQFF; cdr3_nt: TGCGCCAGCAGCCAGACTAGCGGGATTGAGCAGTTCTTC; clone_size: .; d_call: TRBD2; j_call: TRBJ2-1; v_call: TRBV4-1
cdr3_aa: CASSQWQEANTGELFF; cdr3_nt: TGTGCCAGCAGCCAGTGGCAGGAAGCGAACACCGGGGAGCTGTTTTTT; clone_size: few; d_call: .; j_call: TRBJ2-2; v_call: TRBV4-2
cdr3_aa: CASSRWTGRGSGYTF; cdr3_nt: TGTGCCAGCAGCCGATGGACAGGCCGGGGAAGTGGCTACACCTTC; clone_size: few; d_call: TRBD1; j_call: TRBJ1-2; v_call: TRBV14
cdr3_aa: CASSHVRGQGAGANVLTF; cdr3_nt: TGTGCCAGCAGCCATGTAAGGGGACAGGGGGCTGGGGCCAACGTCCTGACTTTC; clone_size: .; d_call: TRBD1; j_call: TRBJ2-6; v_call: TRBV14
cdr3_aa: CAWGTGGNQPQHF; cdr3_nt: TGTGCCTGGGGAACAGGGGGAAATCAGCCCCAGCATTTT; clone_size: .; d_call: TRBD1; j_call: TRBJ1-5; v_call: TRBV30
cdr3_aa: CASSYHGQGGQPQHF; cdr3_nt: TGTGCCAGCAGTTACCACGGACAGGGAGGCCAGCCCCAGCATTTT; clone_size: .; d_call: TRBD1; j_call: TRBJ1-5; v_call: TRBV6-5
cdr3_aa: CASLGTSRDLEQFF; cdr3_nt: TGTGCCAGTCTAGGGACTAGCCGGGATTTGGAGCAGTTCTTC; clone_size: few; d_call: TRBD2; j_call: TRBJ2-1; v_call: TRBV2
cdr3_aa: CASSSLTGGATGELFF; cdr3_nt: TGCGCCAGCAGCTCTTTGACAGGGGGCGCAACCGGGGAGCTGTTTTTT; clone_size: .; d_call: TRBD1; j_call: TRBJ2-2; v_call: TRBV5-1
cdr3_aa: CSASGLAGGLTGELFF; cdr3_nt: TGCAGCGCCTCGGGACTAGCGGGAGGTCTTACCGGGGAGCTGTTTTTT; clone_size: few; d_call: TRBD2; j_call: TRBJ2-2; v_call: TRBV29-1
cdr3_aa: CSVEGAFAGELFF; cdr3_nt: TGCAGCGTTGAAGGAGCGTTTGCTGGGGAGCTGTTTTTT; clone_size: few; d_call: .; j_call: TRBJ2-2; v_call: TRBV29-1
cdr3_aa: CASSRTGRWDYGYTF; cdr3_nt: TGTGCCAGCAGTCGGACAGGGCGGTGGGACTATGGCTACACCTTC; clone_size: .; d_call: TRBD1; j_call: TRBJ1-2; v_call: TRBV6-5
cdr3_aa: CAWSLVAGVVQYF; cdr3_nt: TGTGCCTGGAGTCTGGTGGCGGGAGTTGTGCAGTACTTC; clone_size: .; d_call: TRBD2; j_call: TRBJ2-7; v_call: TRBV30
cdr3_aa: CASSPRDRGTKNIQYF; cdr3_nt: TGTGCCAGCAGCCCCAGGGACAGGGGAACCAAAAACATTCAGTACTTC; clone_size: .; d_call: TRBD1; j_call: TRBJ2-4; v_call: TRBV7-9
cdr3_aa: CASSLALGPTQYF; cdr3_nt: TGTGCCAGCAGCTTAGCGCTGGGGCCCACGCAGTATTTT; clone_size: .; d_call: .; j_call: TRBJ2-3; v_call: TRBV7-2
cdr3_aa: CAISPGDYRARDF; cdr3_nt: TGTGCCATCAGTCCGGGGGACTACCGGGCGCGAGATTTT; clone_size: .; d_call: TRBD2; j_call: TRBJ2-3; v_call: TRBV10-3
cdr3_aa: CASSVRGGSGELFF; cdr3_nt: TGTGCCAGCAGCGTCCGGGGGGGCTCCGGGGAGCTGTTTTTT; clone_size: few; d_call: TRBD2; j_call: TRBJ2-2; v_call: TRBV9
cdr3_aa: CASSPVSSYEQYF; cdr3_nt: TGTGCCAGCAGTCCAGTCAGCTCCTACGAGCAGTACTTC; clone_size: .; d_call: .; j_call: TRBJ2-7; v_call: TRBV7-9
cdr3_aa: CASSFTGSSYNEQFF; cdr3_nt: TGTGCCAGCAGCTTTACAGGCAGCTCCTACAATGAGCAGTTCTTC; clone_size: .; d_call: .; j_call: TRBJ2-1; v_call: TRBV7-9
cdr3_aa: CASSRQGDNEQFF; cdr3_nt: TGTGCCAGCAGCCGACAGGGGGACAATGAGCAGTTCTTC; clone_size: .; d_call: TRBD1; j_call: TRBJ2-1; v_call: TRBV27
cdr3_aa: CASSYETGHEQFF; cdr3_nt: TGTGCCAGCAGCTATGAGACAGGGCATGAGCAGTTCTTC; clone_size: few; d_call: TRBD1; j_call: TRBJ2-1; v_call: TRBV7-9
cdr3_aa: CASSLRGQNTGELFF; cdr3_nt: TGTGCCAGCAGCTTAAGGGGACAGAACACCGGGGAGCTGTTTTTT; clone_size: few; d_call: .; j_call: TRBJ2-2; v_call: TRBV7-8
cdr3_aa: CASSPGGTVSGNTIYF; cdr3_nt: TGTGCCAGCAGCCCCGGGGGGACCGTCTCTGGAAACACCATATATTTT; clone_size: .; d_call: .; j_call: TRBJ1-3; v_call: TRBV9
cdr3_aa: CASSEVGEQFF; cdr3_nt: TGTGCCAGCAGTGAAGTCGGTGAGCAGTTCTTC; clone_size: few; d_call: .; j_call: TRBJ2-1; v_call: TRBV25-1
cdr3_aa: CASRRRQGKLFF; cdr3_nt: TGTGCCAGCAGACGAAGACAGGGAAAACTGTTTTTT; clone_size: .; d_call: TRBD1; j_call: TRBJ1-4; v_call: TRBV6-5
cdr3_aa: CASSRLAGGPVTDTQYF; cdr3_nt: TGTGCCAGCAGCCGACTAGCGGGGGGGCCTGTCACAGATACGCAGTATTTT; clone_size: .; d_call: TRBD2; j_call: TRBJ2-3; v_call: TRBV7-9
cdr3_aa: CASSLDISTDTQYF; cdr3_nt: TGTGCCAGCAGCTTGGACATTAGCACAGATACGCAGTATTTT; clone_size: .; d_call: .; j_call: TRBJ2-3; v_call: TRBV2
cdr3_aa: CASSQLDEQFF; cdr3_nt: TGCGCCAGCAGTCAACTCGATGAGCAGTTCTTC; clone_size: few; d_call: .; j_call: TRBJ2-1; v_call: TRBV23-1
cdr3_aa: CATSREGALSYNEQFF; cdr3_nt: TGTGCCACCAGCAGGGAGGGTGCCCTATCCTACAATGAGCAGTTCTTC; clone_size: .; d_call: .; j_call: TRBJ2-1; v_call: TRBV15
cdr3_aa: CAISAGTGDYGYTF; cdr3_nt: TGTGCCATCAGTGCCGGGACAGGGGACTATGGCTACACCTTC; clone_size: .; d_call: TRBD1; j_call: TRBJ1-2; v_call: TRBV10-3
cdr3_aa: CASSELDTQYF; cdr3_nt: TGTGCCAGCAGTGAACTAGATACGCAGTATTTT; clone_size: few; d_call: .; j_call: TRBJ2-3; v_call: TRBV6-1